A single sample gave rise to the 24 T cell receptor beta chains below, sequenced in a study of early T cells in non-severe SARS-CoV-2 infection (dated by TCRdb to 2020 to 2022). The library was generated by 5' RACE. Instrument on record: NextSeq 500. In TCRdb, the public reads were trimmed at Q25 with fastp and aligned with MiXCR, with productive beta chains retained. Every distinct CDR3 protein forms one entry, paired with its most common genes and DNA. This sample is represented by roughly 47,000 distinct CDR3 sequences; more than 5.5% of them were singletons. The ten largest clones capture about 2.8% of the sample. Sequencing was performed on whole blood, taken at baseline. The receptor set was obtained from an adult who was a healthcare worker with PCR-confirmed SARS-CoV-2 infection or an uninfected control (not recorded which).

The rearrangement links TRBV11-2 to TRBJ2-4; D remains unclear. V was shortened by 5 bases and J by 2 bases, with 13 bases between the two germline ends. The germline gives CDR1 SGHAT, CDR2 FQNNGV. The CDR3 loop spans 15 amino acids. Here the CDR3 reads CASSQRVGTKNIQYF. CDR3 bases: TGTGCCAGCAGCCAAAGAGTAGGAACCAAAAACATTCAGTACTTC.

Ten or more counts support this clonotype. V is TRBV5-1 and J is TRBJ1-2; 11 nucleotides line up with TRBD1. J lost 2 bases, V lost 4 bases, and 4 bases had no gene match. CDR3 length: 15 residues. Germline V gene data show CDR1 as SGHRS and CDR2 as YFSETQ. The CDR3 protein is CASSDGTGGNYGYTF. CDR3 in DNA: TGCGCCAGCAGCGACGGGACAGGGGGAAACTATGGCTACACCTTC.

The table lists this clonotype with many counts. The chain has TRBV6-5 and TRBJ2-1; D is perhaps TRBD2 (7 bases). The CDR3 extends over 15 amino acids. From germline, CDR1 is MNHEY and CDR2 SVGAGI. Trimming took off 7 bases at V and 8 bases at J, with 21 bases between the two ends. In DNA, the CDR3 is TGTGCCAGCACCATAGGACAGAGCGGGGACGATGAGCAGTTCTTC. It is translated as CASTIGQSGDDEQFF.

This clonotype was detected many times. This chain connects TRBV7-8 to TRBJ2-3, with 9 bases matching TRBD2. Unmatched junction bases numbered 6, after V lost 5 bases and J lost 3 bases. Germline V gene sequence: CDR1 SGHVS, CDR2 FQNEAQ. The CDR3 sequence is 15 residues long. CDR3 sequence (DNA): TGTGCCAGCAGCCCCCCGGGACTAGCTACAGATACGCAGTATTTT. Encoded protein: CASSPPGLATDTQYF. The variable domain in full, with the rest retrieved from reference TRBV7-8 and TRBJ2-3, is GAGVSQSPRYKVAKRGQDVALRCDPISGHVSLFWYQQALGQGPEFLTYFQNEAQLDKSGLPSDRFFAERPEGSVSTLKIQRTQQEDSAVYLCASSPPGLATDTQYFGPGTRLTVL.

In this sample, this clonotype turned up a few times. This chain links TRBV15 with TRBJ2-3; 9 bases fit TRBD1. The CDR3 consists of 16 residues. In germline, CDR1 is LNHNV, CDR2 YYDKDF (reference sequence). Trimming removed 2 bases from V and 5 bases from J; junction bases left unmatched: 8. CDR3 DNA sequence: TGTGCCACCAGCAGACTGGACAGGGGCGTTGGAGATACGCAGTATTTT. Translating gives CATSRLDRGVGDTQYF.

This clonotype came up many times. The chain combines TRBV10-2 with TRBJ2-5; D not resolved. CDR1 is WSHSY and CDR2 is SAAADI in the germline V gene. V lost 6 bases and J lost 1, with 9 bases in between. The CDR3 has 13 residues. CDR3 sequence reads: CASSATGQETQYF. In nucleotides, the CDR3 is TGCGCCAGCAGCGCGACGGGCCAAGAGACCCAGTACTTC.

This clonotype has at least ten counts. This sequence joins TRBV10-1 and TRBJ2-5; the match to TRBD2 covers 9 bases. Germline V gene sequence: CDR1 WNHNN, CDR2 SYGVQD (reference sequence). The CDR3 loop spans 16 amino acids. The junction had 3 bases not matched to a gene; V was cut back by 0 bases and J by 1 base. CDR3 DNA: TGCGCCAGCAGTGAGTCGATGACTAGCGGCCAAGAGACCCAGTACTTC. Protein product: CASSESMTSGQETQYF.

This clonotype was seen ten or more times. The V gene is TRBV9, the J gene TRBJ1-1; TRBD1 aligns across 7 bases. Germline CDR1 SGDLS, CDR2 YYNGEE. This CDR3 has 15 amino acids. V dropped 0 bases and J dropped 5; count of bases not matched to a gene: 7. CDR3 loop: CASSVAAQGNTEAFF. Here the CDR3 DNA reads TGTGCCAGCAGCGTAGCAGCACAGGGGAATACTGAAGCTTTCTTT.

The chain combines TRBV4-3 with TRBJ2-3; 12 bases are a match to TRBD2. The germline V gene has CDR1 LGHNA and CDR2 YSLEER. The V segment lost 8 bases and the J segment 0 bases; nucleotides outside the gene matches: 9. The CDR3 consists of 17 residues. The CDR3 coding sequence is TGCGCCAGCTCCCGATCCGGGACTAGCGGGAGCACAGATACGCAGTATTTT. Its translation is CASSRSGTSGSTDTQYF.

This clonotype was observed many times. The V call is TRBV7-2, the J call TRBJ2-3; TRBD1 aligns across 7 bases. This CDR3 is 17 amino acids long. Unmatched junction bases numbered 10, after V lost 1 base and J lost 3 bases. CDR1 is SGHTA and CDR2 is FQGNSA in the germline V gene. The CDR3 DNA sequence: TGTGCCAGCAGCTTAGACCCGACAGGGTTAAGGACAGATACGCAGTATTTT. It encodes CASSLDPTGLRTDTQYF.

This clonotype was picked up a small number of times. The chain uses TRBV12-3 or TRBV12-4 and TRBJ2-7, with 8 bases lining up with TRBD1. V was clipped by 6 bases and J by 5 bases; unmatched bases: 9. CDR3 length: 14 amino acids. CDR3 sequence: CASSPRGHLNEQYF. The CDR3 bases are TGTGCCAGCAGCCCCAGGGGGCATCTAAACGAGCAGTACTTC.

There are many counts of this clonotype. CDR3 loop: CASSPAGVNGNQPQHF. The CDR3 DNA reads TGTGCCAGCAGCCCCGCAGGGGTGAACGGCAATCAGCCCCAGCATTTT. This sequence joins TRBV6-2 or TRBV6-3 and TRBJ1-5, with D possibly matching TRBD1 (6 bases). The CDR3 consists of 16 residues. Per the germline V gene, CDR1 is MNHEY and CDR2 is SVGEGT. V lost 6 bases to trimming and J lost 2 bases, with 17 bases between them.

This clonotype appeared many times. The rearrangement uses TRBV20-1 and TRBJ1-1; D is undetermined. The CDR3 sequence is 13 residues long. Per germline, CDR1 DFQATT and CDR2 SNEGSKA (reference sequence). V gave up 1 base and J gave up 8 bases, with 14 bases separating them. CDR3 loop: CSARVSGSAEAFF. The CDR3 DNA sequence: TGCAGTGCTAGAGTCTCCGGGTCGGCCGAAGCTTTCTTT.

There are many counts of this clonotype. The CDR3 loop reads CASSERFRGAATYNEQFF. CDR3 DNA: TGTGCCAGCAGTGAACGTTTCCGGGGGGCCGCGACCTACAATGAGCAGTTCTTC. The chain links TRBV6-1 to TRBJ2-1; a possible D gene is TRBD2 (7 bases). The length of the CDR3 is 18 residues. CDR1 MNHNS and CDR2 SASEGT come from the germline V gene. The V and J ends lost 2 bases and 2 bases respectively, with 19 bases between them.

This clonotype showed up many times. V gene TRBV2 combines with J gene TRBJ2-1; the D gene is possibly TRBD2 (5 bases). The germline CDR1 and CDR2 sequences are SNHLY and FYNNEI. The CDR3 consists of 11 residues. With 6 bases removed from V and 15 bases from J, the gap between germline ends came to 15 bases. The CDR3 region has the DNA TGTGCCAGCAGCACGGACTCCCCCGGGTTCTTC. Protein: CASSTDSPGFF.

Ten or more counts support this clonotype. The chain has TRBV28 and TRBJ1-5, with D tentatively TRBD1 (5 bases). V was cut by 6 bases and J by 0 bases, with 15 bases left in between. The CDR3 is 16 amino acids. Germline CDR1 reads MDHEN; CDR2 reads SYDVKM. CDR3 coding DNA: TGTGCCAGCAGCCAGAGCCGGGGGTATAGCAATCAGCCCCAGCATTTT. It yields the protein CASSQSRGYSNQPQHF. The variable domain in full, completed from reference TRBV28 and TRBJ1-5, reads DVKVTQSSRYLVKRTGEKVFLECVQDMDHENMFWYRQDPGLGLRLIYFSYDVKMKEKGDIPEGYSVSREKKERFSLILESASTNQTSMYLCASSQSRGYSNQPQHFGDGTRLSIL.

This clonotype was recorded many times. This CDR3 is CASSWGQGSNEQFF. The CDR3, as DNA: TGTGCCAGCAGCTGGGGACAGGGATCTAATGAGCAGTTCTTC. This chain connects TRBV7-2 to TRBJ2-1, with 9 bases matching TRBD1. CDR3 length equals 14 residues. CDR1 is SGHTA, CDR2 FQGNSA, per germline. Unmatched junction bases numbered 5, after V lost 4 bases and J lost 7 bases.

This clonotype was seen repeatedly, ten times or more. The chain is built from TRBV11-3 and TRBJ2-7, with 11 positions matching TRBD2. V was pared by 2 bases and J by 7 bases, with 1 base of the junction left unmatched. The CDR3 totals 13 residues. Germline loops: CDR1 SGHNT, CDR2 YENEEA. CDR3 in DNA: TGTGCCAGCAGCTTAACTAGCGGGGGAGAGCAGTACTTC. This codes for CASSLTSGGEQYF. Drawing the rest from reference TRBV11-3 and TRBJ2-7, the complete variable domain is EAGVVQSPRYKIIEKKQPVAFWCNPISGHNTLYWYLQNLGQGPELLIRYENEEAVDDSQLPKDRFSAERLKGVDSTLKIQPAELGDSAVYLCASSLTSGGEQYFGPGTRLTVT.

The table lists this clonotype with a few counts. V is TRBV6-5 and J is TRBJ2-3, with TRBD1 matching over 7 bases. The CDR3 has 14 residues. V trimming: 6 bases; J trimming: 2 bases; junction bases outside the gene matches: 5. Germline assignment: CDR1 MNHEY and CDR2 SVGAGI. The CDR3 protein is CASRKTGITDTQYF. Written as DNA, the CDR3 is TGTGCCAGCAGAAAGACAGGGATCACAGATACGCAGTATTTT.

The rearrangement joins TRBV29-1 to TRBJ2-5, with 11 bases that match TRBD2. The CDR3 consists of 16 residues. Per germline, CDR1 SQVTM and CDR2 ANQGSEA. V trimming: 4 bases; J trimming: 1 base; junction bases outside the gene matches: 8. The DNA of the CDR3 is TGCAGCGTTGTACTAGCGGGGGACGTTGTCCAAGAGACCCAGTACTTC. Protein product: CSVVLAGDVVQETQYF. Full variable domain (outside the CDR3, taken from reference TRBV29-1 and TRBJ2-5): SAVISQKPSRDICQRGTSLTIQCQVDSQVTMMFWYRQQPGQSLTLIATANQGSEATYESGFVIDKFPISRPNLTFSTLTVSNMSPEDSSIYLCSVVLAGDVVQETQYFGPGTRLLVL.

This clonotype showed up just a few times. The V gene is TRBV4-2, the J gene TRBJ2-1; weak D call: TRBD2 (7 bases). The CDR3 spans 16 residues. Germline assignment: CDR1 LGHNA and CDR2 YNFKEQ. V was cut by 1 base and J by 10 bases, with 20 bases left in between. The CDR3 region has the DNA TGTGCCAGCAGCCAAGCTTTGGGGGGGGGCGAAAGCGAGCAGTTCTTC. Protein sequence: CASSQALGGGESEQFF.

In its sample, this clonotype was seen many times. The genes are TRBV4-3 and TRBJ1-3; D is unresolved. The CDR3 runs 14 residues. V was pared by 0 bases and J by 6 bases, with 9 bases between. Germline CDR1 is LGHNA and CDR2 is YSLEER. The CDR3 DNA follows: TGCGCCAGCAGCCAAGATTTGGCCCTAAACACCATATATTTT. It translates to CASSQDLALNTIYF.

The chain joins TRBV7-9 to TRBJ1-1; D possibly corresponds to TRBD1 (5 bases). The CDR3 spans 14 residues. Trimming pared 5 bases from V and 3 bases from J, leaving 13 bases between. The germline V gene encodes CDR1 SEHNR and CDR2 FQNEAQ (reference sequence). The CDR3 nucleotides are TGTGCCAGCAGCCCCCAACTGGGGGACACTGAAGCTTTCTTT. The encoded protein is CASSPQLGDTEAFF.

In its sample, this clonotype was seen many times. V and J are TRBV6-2 or TRBV6-3 and TRBJ2-2; D is undetermined. The germline V gene has CDR1 MNHEY and CDR2 SVGEGT. The CDR3 contains 15 residues. V shed 7 bases and J shed 8 bases, with 20 bases lying between them. The CDR3 here is CASKLPGPALGELFF. CDR3 nucleotide sequence: TGTGCCAGCAAGTTACCGGGTCCAGCTTTGGGGGAGCTGTTTTTT.